A single T cell receptor beta chain is shown here with its context. These data belong to a study of CD8+ T cells in alopecia areata. The sequencing template was cDNA reverse transcribed from extracted RNA. Assay: immunoSEQ multiplex PCR; the TCRdb copy retains only in-frame clones and omits some. The sample consists of approximately 210,000 clones, 45% to 75% of them appearing once. The sample's treatment: oral pan-JAK inhibitor, 5-10 mg twice daily. This receptor was obtained from a human donor with alopecia areata. The sample was CD4+ T cells sorted from blood, taken at week 4, from a patient treated with tofacitinib.

CDR3 nucleotide sequence: TGTGCCTGGAGTGAGACAGGGGGCTGGAGAAACTATGGCTACACCTTC. Amino acid sequence: CAWSETGGWRNYGYTF. The V and J genes are TRBV30 and TRBJ1-2; TRBD1 aligns across 10 bases. Per the germline V gene, CDR1 is GTSNPN and CDR2 is SVGIG (reference sequence). CDR3 size: 16 residues. The ends lost 1 base at V and 2 bases at J; junction bases unmatched: 7.